This is a list of T cell receptor beta chains from one sample in a study of blood T cell repertoires in COVID-19. Libraries were prepared by immunoSEQ multiplex PCR; TCRdb keeps only in-frame clonotypes and omits some of them. This table has approximately 140,000 clones, approximately 87% appearing once. The specimen was peripheral blood. The receptors were gathered from a man in his 70s with active COVID-19. The CDR3 runs from the conserved cysteine through the conserved F or W. Fields, in order: clone size, V gene, CDR3 length, D gene, J gene, CDR3 protein, CDR3 DNA. The D gene is left open where the match is weak. Some rows have no size entry. The others give once, few or many, or a class for an expanded clone.

NA	TRBV19	15	NA	TRBJ1-3	CASNWAGVSGNTIYF	TGTGCCAGTAATTGGGCAGGCGTCTCTGGAAACACCATATATTTT
once	TRBV5-4	13	NA	TRBJ2-1	CASSLPRDHEQFF	TGTGCCAGCAGCTTGCCTAGAGACCATGAGCAGTTCTTC
NA	TRBV14	17	TRBD1	TRBJ2-5	CASSQALQGGPQETQYF	TGTGCCAGCAGCCAAGCTCTACAGGGGGGTCCCCAAGAGACCCAGTACTTC
NA	TRBV2	13	TRBD1	TRBJ1-1	CASRLTGDTEAFF	TGTGCCAGCAGACTGACAGGGGACACTGAAGCTTTCTTT
NA	TRBV7-3	14	TRBD2	TRBJ2-1	CASSPAGVYNEQFF	TGTGCCAGCAGCCCAGCGGGAGTCTACAATGAGCAGTTCTTC
NA	TRBV18	14	TRBD1	TRBJ2-7	CASSRGQEVYEQYF	TGTGCCAGCTCACGGGGACAGGAGGTCTACGAGCAGTACTTC
NA	TRBV28	14	TRBD2	TRBJ2-1	CATSTSGVYNEQFF	TGTGCCACTTCGACTAGCGGGGTTTACAATGAGCAGTTCTTC
NA	TRBV7-8	16	NA	TRBJ2-1	CASSLSRLGPYNEQFF	TGTGCCAGCAGCTTAAGTCGGTTGGGGCCCTACAATGAGCAGTTCTTC
NA	TRBV30	12	NA	TRBJ2-7	CAWSVGAGEQYF	TGTGCCTGGAGTGTGGGGGCTGGCGAGCAGTACTTC
NA	TRBV7-9	15	TRBD1	TRBJ2-3	CASTLDRGLGDTQYF	TGTGCCAGCACCTTGGACAGGGGGCTCGGAGATACGCAGTATTTT
NA	TRBV30	12	TRBD1	TRBJ2-7	CAWSTGQGEQYF	TGTGCCTGGAGTACCGGACAGGGCGAGCAGTACTTC
once	TRBV28	15	NA	TRBJ1-6	CASLNTGLFNSPLHF	TGTGCCAGCTTAAACACAGGGTTGTTTAATTCACCCCTCCACTTT
NA	TRBV7-9	17	NA	TRBJ2-3	CASSLGKLAEGADTQYF	TGTGCCAGCAGCTTAGGGAAACTAGCGGAGGGGGCGGATACGCAGTATTTT
NA	TRBV5-1	13	NA	TRBJ2-3	CASSLLQTDTQYF	TGCGCCAGCAGCTTGCTGCAGACAGATACGCAGTATTTT
NA	TRBV27	14	NA	TRBJ2-7	CASRLVRGSYEQYF	TGTGCCAGCAGATTAGTCAGGGGTTCTTACGAGCAGTACTTC
NA	TRBV4-2	13	NA	TRBJ2-5	CASSKADQETQYF	TGTGCCAGCAGCAAAGCAGACCAAGAGACCCAGTACTTC
NA	TRBV6-6	14	TRBD2	TRBJ2-7	CASAAGLATNEQYF	TGTGCCAGCGCCGCGGGACTAGCGACGAACGAGCAGTACTTC
NA	TRBV9	13	NA	TRBJ2-4	CASSVDETGIQYF	TGTGCCAGCAGCGTTGACGAGACTGGCATTCAGTACTTC
NA	TRBV3-1/TRBV3-2	16	TRBD2	TRBJ2-1	CASSQRLAGGYAEQFF	TGTGCCAGCAGCCAGCGACTAGCGGGAGGTTATGCTGAGCAGTTCTTC
NA	TRBV6-6	13	NA	TRBJ2-2	CASSPTPSGELFF	TGTGCCAGCAGCCCGACACCATCCGGGGAGCTGTTTTTT
NA	TRBV28	14	NA	TRBJ2-5	CASSLSGVEETQYF	TGTGCCAGCAGCCTAAGCGGAGTCGAAGAGACCCAGTACTTC
NA	TRBV5-1	17	TRBD1	TRBJ1-2	CASSLRGDRVDSDGYTF	TGCGCCAGCAGCTTGAGGGGGGACAGGGTCGATTCGGATGGCTACACCTTC
NA	TRBV6-1	13	NA	TRBJ1-5	CASSENRDQPQHF	TGTGCCAGCAGTGAAAACAGGGATCAGCCCCAGCATTTT
NA	TRBV25-1	14	TRBD1	TRBJ2-2	CASRGQANTGELFF	TGTGCCAGCAGAGGACAGGCGAACACCGGGGAGCTGTTTTTT
once	TRBV18	12	NA	TRBJ2-1	CASSASRNEQFF	TGTGCCAGCTCGGCTAGCCGCAATGAGCAGTTCTTC
NA	TRBV6-2/TRBV6-3	14	TRBD2	TRBJ2-1	CASSRAGVYNEQFF	TGTGCCAGCAGTCGGGCGGGAGTCTACAATGAGCAGTTCTTC
NA	TRBV20-1	11	TRBD1	TRBJ1-1	CSALPGGEAFF	TGCAGTGCCCTACCAGGGGGGGAAGCTTTCTTT
NA	TRBV20-1	13	NA	TRBJ2-3	CSASLQGTDTQYF	TGCAGTGCTAGTCTTCAGGGAACAGATACGCAGTATTTT
once	TRBV2	15	TRBD1	TRBJ2-1	CASNRDRGSYNEQFF	TGTGCCAGCAACCGAGACAGGGGCTCCTACAATGAGCAGTTCTTC
few	TRBV6-2/TRBV6-3	16	TRBD1	TRBJ2-1	CASSYQDRAPYNEQFF	TGTGCCAGCAGTTACCAAGACAGGGCCCCCTACAATGAGCAGTTCTTC
NA	TRBV28	17	NA	TRBJ1-1	CASSLSPYWGGNTEAFF	TGTGCCAGCAGTTTATCCCCTTACTGGGGGGGGAACACTGAAGCTTTCTTT
NA	TRBV30	14	TRBD2	TRBJ2-7	CAWHGASGTYEQYF	TGTGCCTGGCATGGAGCTAGCGGGACGTACGAGCAGTACTTC
few	TRBV20-1	11	NA	TRBJ2-7	CSGTPGHEQYF	TGCAGTGGAACACCTGGCCACGAGCAGTACTTC
NA	TRBV7-9	14	NA	TRBJ2-7	CASSLSTLSHEQYF	TGTGCCAGCAGCCTATCGACTTTATCGCACGAGCAGTACTTC
NA	TRBV4-3	13	TRBD1	TRBJ1-1	CASSSDRVSEAFF	TGCGCCAGCAGCTCTGACAGGGTGTCTGAAGCTTTCTTT
NA	TRBV6-5	15	TRBD2	TRBJ2-1	CASKGSGRARDEQFF	TGTGCCAGCAAAGGAAGCGGGAGGGCCCGGGATGAGCAGTTCTTC
NA	TRBV27	16	TRBD1	TRBJ1-2	CASSLTGGAKGGGYTF	TGTGCCAGCAGCCTGACAGGGGGCGCCAAGGGGGGAGGCTACACCTTC
once	TRBV5-1	14	TRBD1	TRBJ2-5	CASSPRTGVETQYF	TGCGCCAGCAGCCCCCGGACAGGGGTGGAGACCCAGTACTTC
NA	TRBV7-3	15	TRBD2	TRBJ2-7	CASSPRGVSYYEQYF	TGTGCCAGCAGCCCACGGGGGGTAAGTTATTACGAGCAGTACTTC
NA	TRBV28	15	NA	TRBJ1-6	CASSPRQNYNSPLHF	TGTGCCAGCAGTCCGAGGCAGAACTATAATTCACCCCTCCACTTT
NA	TRBV6-2/TRBV6-3	17	NA	TRBJ2-1	CASSSRRGAGSYNEQFF	TGTGCCAGCAGTTCCCGTCGGGGGGCGGGGTCCTACAATGAGCAGTTCTTC
once	TRBV4-1	15	NA	TRBJ1-5	CASSQGGGKDQPQHF	TGCGCCAGCAGCCAAGGGGGGGGAAAGGATCAGCCCCAGCATTTT
NA	TRBV7-9	14	NA	TRBJ1-1	CASAAGRFDTEAFF	TGTGCCAGTGCGGCAGGGCGGTTTGACACTGAAGCTTTCTTT
few	TRBV2	12	NA	TRBJ1-2	CASSLATAGYTF	TGTGCCAGCAGTTTAGCGACGGCTGGCTACACCTTC
NA	TRBV11-2	17	TRBD2	TRBJ2-1	CASSLDRRRLADNEQFF	TGTGCCAGCAGCTTAGATCGAAGGAGACTAGCGGACAATGAGCAGTTCTTC
NA	TRBV24-1	14	TRBD2	TRBJ2-2	CATSELAGTGELFF	TGTGCCACCAGTGAACTAGCGGGAACCGGGGAGCTGTTTTTT
NA	TRBV19	13	NA	TRBJ2-1	CASSIGGNNEQFF	TGTGCCAGTAGTATAGGAGGGAACAATGAGCAGTTCTTC
NA	TRBV15	13	NA	TRBJ2-7	CATSREGAYEQYF	TGTGCCACCAGCAGAGAAGGGGCCTACGAGCAGTACTTC
NA	TRBV30	14	TRBD2	TRBJ2-1	CAFSGTRISNEQFF	TGTGCCTTCTCAGGGACTAGGATAAGCAATGAGCAGTTCTTC
NA	TRBV5-1	15	TRBD2	TRBJ2-1	CASSLTSDYYNEQFF	TGCGCCAGCAGCTTGACTAGCGACTACTACAATGAGCAGTTCTTC
NA	TRBV4-1	16	NA	TRBJ1-6	CASSQARGTENSPLHF	TGCGCCAGCAGCCAGGCCAGGGGAACTGAGAATTCACCCCTCCACTTT
once	TRBV5-1	16	TRBD2	TRBJ2-1	CASSDLDSGRRDEQFF	TGCGCCAGCAGCGACTTAGACAGCGGGAGAAGGGATGAGCAGTTCTTC
NA	TRBV9	15	TRBD2	TRBJ2-1	CASSVGLAGDNEQFF	TGTGCCAGCAGCGTTGGACTAGCGGGAGACAATGAGCAGTTCTTC
NA	TRBV11-2	15	TRBD2	TRBJ2-1	CASSLTRGTSDEQFF	TGTGCCAGCAGCTTGACCCGAGGGACTAGTGATGAGCAGTTCTTC
NA	TRBV19	13	NA	TRBJ1-2	CASTAGFDYGYTF	TGTGCCAGTACCGCAGGCTTCGACTATGGCTACACCTTC
NA	TRBV10-3	16	NA	TRBJ2-4	CAISEGEGGFKNIQYF	TGTGCCATCAGTGAGGGAGAGGGTGGGTTCAAAAACATTCAGTACTTC
NA	TRBV3-1/TRBV3-2	13	NA	TRBJ2-1	CASRPAEYNEQFF	TGTGCCAGCAGACCCGCGGAGTACAATGAGCAGTTCTTC
NA	TRBV7-9	15	TRBD2	TRBJ2-1	CASSPGGSSYNEQFF	TGTGCCAGCAGCCCCGGGGGGAGCTCCTACAATGAGCAGTTCTTC
NA	TRBV12-3/TRBV12-4	12	NA	TRBJ2-7	CASSPRRYEQYF	TGTGCCAGCAGTCCCCGGCGGTACGAGCAGTACTTC
few	TRBV3-1/TRBV3-2	14	NA	TRBJ2-7	CASSQRLTPYEQYF	TGTGCCAGCAGCCAAAGACTAACCCCCTACGAGCAGTACTTC